The 11 T cell receptor beta chains below were found in one sample sequenced in a study of breast tumors, draining lymph nodes, adjacent tissues. Samples came from axillary lymph nodes draining the breast cancer. TCRdb re-called the multiplex PCR reads with MiXCR, one entry per CDR3 protein. The profile covers about 100,000 distinct CDR3 sequences, with 21% appearing a single time and 1% to 1.5% taken by the ten largest. Sequenced input: axillary lymph node tissue. The receptors shown here come from a female donor with breast cancer. Some clones in this sample may be carry-over from other donors' samples.

V is TRBV27 and J is TRBJ1-1; maybe TRBD1 (5 bases). The V end was cut by 3 bases, the J end by 6 bases, with 17 bases between. The CDR3 has 15 residues. The germline gives CDR1 MNHEY, CDR2 SMNVEV (reference sequence). The CDR3 DNA sequence: TGTGCCAGCAGTTTGGGTACGAGGGGAAACGCTGAAGCTTTCTTT. Residues: CASSLGTRGNAEAFF.

V and J are TRBV3-1 and TRBJ2-1, with D maybe TRBD2 (5 bases). Germline values: CDR1 LGHDT, CDR2 YNNKEL (reference sequence). The CDR3 contains 15 residues. V lost 1 base and J 0 bases, leaving 7 bases between the germline ends. The CDR3 region is CASSQGTLSYNEQFF. In nucleotides, the CDR3 is TGTGCCAGCAGCCAAGGGACTCTCTCCTACAATGAGCAGTTCTTC.

The gene calls are TRBV7-9 and TRBJ2-5; TRBD1 aligns across 7 bases. Germline CDR1 and CDR2: SEHNR and FQNEAQ (reference sequence). Trimming at V came to 5 bases and at J to 7 bases, leaving 10 bases not matched to a gene. The CDR3 runs 14 residues. In DNA, the CDR3 is TGTGCCAGCAGCCACCGGGACAGCGAAGCGACCCAGTACTTC. Translated, it gives CASSHRDSEATQYF.

This clonotype was detected many times. This chain connects TRBV11-2 to TRBJ2-5, with 7 bases that match TRBD2. The CDR3 spans 14 residues. Trimming cost V 1 base and J 4 bases; bases outside gene matches: 3. The V gene's germline CDR1 is SGHAT and CDR2 FQNNGV. The CDR3 DNA is TGTGCCAGCAGCTTAGTCGGGGGGTTAGAGACCCAGTACTTC. Translating it yields CASSLVGGLETQYF.

The chain carries TRBV24-1 and TRBJ1-5; the D gene is possibly TRBD1 (5 bases). This CDR3 contains 14 residues. In germline, CDR1 is KGHDR, CDR2 SFDVKD. Between the trimmed V and J ends, which lost 1 base and 2 bases, there was a span of 5 bases. CDR3 sequence reads: CATSDFRGNQPQHF. CDR3 sequence (DNA): TGTGCCACCAGTGATTTCAGGGGCAATCAGCCCCAGCATTTT.

At least ten counts were recorded for this clonotype. The chain combines TRBV9 with TRBJ1-4, with a possible D match to TRBD1 (5 bases). Trimming cost V 4 bases and J 14 bases, with 21 bases left between them. CDR3 length: 14 residues. Germline V gene lookup returns CDR1 SGDLS and CDR2 YYNGEE. CDR3 in DNA: TGTGCCAGCAGCCCCAGACACCACGACGGGGGGCTGTTTTTT. Protein: CASSPRHHDGGLFF.

This clonotype was seen a few times. The chain combines TRBV4-2 with TRBJ2-1; tentatively, D is TRBD2 (6 bases). Germline values: CDR1 LGHNA, CDR2 YNFKEQ. This CDR3 is 16 amino acids long. Trimming left V 4 bases short and J 0 bases short, with 13 bases between. The CDR3, as DNA: TGTGCCAGCAGCCTCGCCGGGACTCTCTCCTACAATGAGCAGTTCTTC. This codes for CASSLAGTLSYNEQFF.

Comments on this clonotype: One junction end does not reproduce the germline sequence, and a read error may be involved. This chain links TRBV5-5 with TRBJ1-4, with a tentative D call TRBD1 (5 bases). CDR3 length equals 13 residues. Germline V gene data show CDR1 as SGHKS and CDR2 as YYEKEE (reference sequence). The CDR3 loop reads CACSLEGQGLLFF. The CDR3 bases are TGTGCCTGCAGCTTGGAGGGGCAGGGCTTACTGTTTTTT.

This clonotype was detected many times. The rearrangement links TRBV27 to TRBJ1-6; TRBD1 matches 7 bases. Germline V gene sequence: CDR1 MNHEY, CDR2 SMNVEV (reference sequence). V lost 6 bases to trimming and J lost 7 bases; unmatched junction nucleotides: 6. This CDR3 has 14 amino acids. CDR3 bases: TGTGCCAGCAGAGGGACAGTAGGAAATTCACCCCTCCACTTT. Amino acid sequence: CASRGTVGNSPLHF.

In this sample, this clonotype turned up many times. J is TRBJ2-1 and V is TRBV11-3; D may be TRBD1 or TRBD2 (6 bases each). V lost 0 bases and J lost 13, with 13 bases in between. Per germline, CDR1 SGHNT and CDR2 YENEEA. The CDR3 runs to 13 residues. CDR3 loop: CASSLDGGQAQFF. The CDR3, as DNA: TGTGCCAGCAGCTTAGATGGGGGGCAGGCTCAGTTCTTC. The full variable domain, its missing parts supplied by reference TRBV11-3 and TRBJ2-1, is EAGVVQSPRYKIIEKKQPVAFWCNPISGHNTLYWYLQNLGQGPELLIRYENEEAVDDSQLPKDRFSAERLKGVDSTLKIQPAELGDSAVYLCASSLDGGQAQFFGPGTRLTVL.

This clonotype was counted ten times or more. This chain connects TRBV19 to TRBJ2-3; D perhaps matches TRBD2 (6 bases). Trimming removed 3 bases at V and 2 bases at J, with 27 bases between. This CDR3 region has 20 residues. In germline, CDR1 is LNHDA, CDR2 SQIVND (reference sequence). As DNA, the CDR3 is TGTGCCAGTAGTATTGGAGTCCAGTTTGGCCTAAGCGGGTTCACAGATACGCAGTATTTT. Translation gives CASSIGVQFGLSGFTDTQYF.